The T cell receptor (beta chain) under discussion was sequenced for a study of control samples from healthy donors and cancer patients. This clone was seen once. Germline V gene lookup returns CDR1 SNHLY and CDR2 FYNNEI. The CDR3 has 14 residues. Trimming shortened V by 3 bases and J by 7 bases, and 12 bases separated the two germline ends. Method: immunoSEQ multiplex PCR; TCRdb's copy keeps in-frame clones and lacks some. The table records approximately 160,000 clones, 75% to 95% of them present only once. This clonotype was sampled from a woman between 35 and 50 years old in good health. The chain is built from TRBV2 and TRBJ2-2; no clear D gene. The sample taken for sequencing was blood. The CDR3 sequence is CASSEDSLYGELFF. Here the CDR3 DNA reads TGTGCCAGCAGTGAGGATTCACTCTACGGGGAGCTGTTTTTT.